Following are 17 T cell receptor beta chains from one sample sequenced in a study of blood T cell repertoires in COVID-19. The method was immunoSEQ multiplex PCR; TCRdb's version includes in-frame clones alone and lacks a portion of them. The repertoire includes some 99,000 clones, about 81% of them detected once, and around 22% sits in the top ten. Specimen: peripheral blood. These TCRs come from a man between 65 and 80 years old with acute or convalescent COVID-19.

The rearrangement joins TRBV5-1 to TRBJ2-3, with a weak D call TRBD2 (7 bases). Trimming left V 4 bases short and J 4 bases short, with 19 bases between. This CDR3 region has 16 residues. Per the germline V gene, CDR1 is SGHRS and CDR2 is YFSETQ. CDR3 sequence (DNA): TGCGCCAGCAGCACCCAAGGCGGGGGCGCAGCAGATACGCAGTATTTT. Amino acid sequence: CASSTQGGGAADTQYF.

The V and J genes are TRBV3-1 (or the pseudogene TRBV3-2) and TRBJ2-6, with a weak D call TRBD1 (6 bases). Trimming removed 3 bases from V and 3 bases from J, with 9 bases in between. Germline V CDR1 and CDR2: LGHDT, YNNKEL (reference sequence). CDR3 length: 15 amino acids. For the CDR3, the DNA is TGTGCCAGCAGCCAGCAGGGGTTTGGGGCCAACGTCCTGACTTTC. It codes for CASSQQGFGANVLTF.

The CDR3 coding sequence is TGTGCCAGCAGTCCCCGACAGGGCGGCGAGCAGTACTTC. It codes for CASSPRQGGEQYF. The chain couples TRBV27 to TRBJ2-7, with 7 bases that match TRBD1. Germline CDR1 and CDR2: MNHEY and SMNVEV (reference sequence). V dropped 5 bases and J dropped 6; count of bases not matched to a gene: 7. The CDR3 runs to 13 residues.

V is TRBV10-1 and J is TRBJ2-7, with a possible D match to TRBD1 (6 bases). Germline-derived CDR1 and CDR2 are WNHNN and SYGVQD (reference sequence). The CDR3 extends over 19 amino acids. V was shortened by 0 bases and J by 1 base, with 22 bases between the two germline ends. CDR3: CASSESTVKGGTRSYEQYF. The CDR3 bases are TGCGCCAGCAGTGAGTCGACGGTTAAAGGGGGAACGCGATCCTACGAGCAGTACTTC.

The chain couples TRBV7-2 to TRBJ2-7; D remains unclear. The CDR3 has 14 amino acids. V shed 5 bases and J shed 0 bases, with 11 bases lying between them. Germline CDR1 SGHTA, CDR2 FQGNSA. DNA for the CDR3: TGTGCCAGCAGCGTGGCGGTGAACTCCTACGAGCAGTACTTC. Translating it yields CASSVAVNSYEQYF.

This clone was picked up one time. CDR3: CASRPGQSYGYTF. The CDR3 bases are TGTGCCAGCAGACCCGGACAGTCCTATGGCTACACCTTC. The chain employs TRBV28 and TRBJ1-2, with TRBD1 as a possible D gene (6 bases). There are 13 residues in the CDR3. Germline CDR1 MDHEN, CDR2 SYDVKM. The V end lost 6 bases, the J end lost 4 bases, and 12 bases lay between the germline ends.

This clone has only a few counts. The J gene is TRBJ2-7, the V gene TRBV5-1; the match to TRBD1 covers 12 bases. Trimming took 1 base from V and 5 from J; bases not matched to a gene: 4. The CDR3 has 15 amino acids. CDR1 is SGHRS, CDR2 YFSETQ, per germline. The CDR3 DNA sequence: TGCGCCAGCAGCTTGTCCGGGACAGGGGGCGACGAGCAGTACTTC. Protein product: CASSLSGTGGDEQYF.

This clone was observed a single time. The CDR3 here is CASSLGLVGHEQYF. The CDR3 nucleotides read TGTGCCAGCAGTTTGGGACTAGTGGGTCACGAGCAGTACTTC. V is TRBV27 and J is TRBJ2-7; 8 nucleotides align to TRBD2. Germline CDR1 reads MNHEY; CDR2 reads SMNVEV (reference sequence). Unmatched junction bases numbered 6, after V lost 3 bases and J lost 5 bases. CDR3 size: 14 residues.

The chain carries TRBV10-3 and TRBJ2-1; TRBD1 might be the D (5 bases). The length of the CDR3 is 17 residues. Germline V gives CDR1 ENHRY, CDR2 SYGVKD. The V end lost 0 bases, the J end lost 5 bases, and 17 bases lay between the germline ends. The CDR3 here is CAISESPGRADHNEQFF. CDR3 DNA: TGTGCCATCAGTGAGTCGCCTGGCAGGGCCGATCACAATGAGCAGTTCTTC.

The V call is TRBV19, the J call TRBJ1-5, with D perhaps TRBD1 (6 bases). This CDR3 comprises 13 residues. Germline lookup yields CDR1 LNHDA and CDR2 SQIVND (reference sequence). V was cut by 2 bases and J by 6 bases, with 8 bases left in between. The CDR3 sequence: CASSINRAQPQHF. The CDR3 DNA is TGTGCCAGTAGTATAAACAGGGCTCAGCCCCAGCATTTT.

The chain joins TRBV19 to TRBJ2-2; D might be TRBD1 (6 bases). Germline assignment: CDR1 LNHDA and CDR2 SQIVND (reference sequence). The CDR3 extends over 14 amino acids. Trimming took off 5 bases at V and 3 bases at J, with 10 bases between the two ends. CDR3 protein: CASSVTGYTGELFF. The CDR3, as DNA: TGTGCCAGTAGTGTAACAGGGTACACCGGGGAGCTGTTTTTT.

The V and J genes are TRBV28 and TRBJ1-1, with unresolved D. CDR1 MDHEN and CDR2 SYDVKM come from the germline V gene. CDR3 size: 14 residues. V was cut by 5 bases and J by 1 base, with 11 bases left in between. The CDR3, as DNA: TGTGCCAGCAGTGCATTGTCGGGGAACACTGAAGCTTTCTTT. The encoded protein is CASSALSGNTEAFF. Full variable domain (remainder filled in from reference TRBV28 and TRBJ1-1): DVKVTQSSRYLVKRTGEKVFLECVQDMDHENMFWYRQDPGLGLRLIYFSYDVKMKEKGDIPEGYSVSREKKERFSLILESASTNQTSMYLCASSALSGNTEAFFGQGTRLTVV.

The V call is TRBV30, the J call TRBJ2-1; the match to TRBD1 covers 9 bases. CDR1 and CDR2 (germline): GTSNPN, SVGIG (reference sequence). This CDR3 has 22 amino acids. After removal of 0 bases from V and 0 bases from J, the junction contained 21 bases not matched to a gene. The CDR3 bases are TGTGCCTGGAGTGTCGAAGTTCGACCGGGACAGGGTGCGGCTAGCTCCTACAATGAGCAGTTCTTC. The encoded protein is CAWSVEVRPGQGAASSYNEQFF.

This chain joins TRBV16 and TRBJ2-2; D gene uncertain. Germline assignment: CDR1 KGHSY and CDR2 FQNENV. V was clipped by 1 base and J by 4 bases, with 4 bases between them. This CDR3 has 13 amino acids. This chain's CDR3 is CASSQFSTGELFF. As DNA, the CDR3 is TGTGCCAGCAGCCAATTTAGCACCGGGGAGCTGTTTTTT.

The chain is built from TRBV9 and TRBJ2-3; 8 bases are a match to TRBD1. Germline V gives CDR1 SGDLS, CDR2 YYNGEE. The CDR3 contains 15 residues. V was pared by 3 bases and J by 1 base, with 4 bases of the junction left unmatched. CDR3 in amino acids: CASSARGQGTDTQYF. CDR3 DNA: TGTGCCAGCAGCGCAAGGGGACAGGGCACAGATACGCAGTATTTT.

The chain couples TRBV19 to TRBJ2-2; no reliable D call. The CDR3 covers 16 residues. CDR1 and CDR2 (germline): LNHDA, SQIVND (reference sequence). Trimming stripped 1 base from V and 0 bases from J, with 9 bases between. In nucleotides, the CDR3 is TGTGCCAGTAGTATAGTGGTCACGGCGAACACCGGGGAGCTGTTTTTT. Protein sequence: CASSIVVTANTGELFF.

The chain recombines TRBV5-4 with TRBJ2-7; the D gene is possibly TRBD2 (5 bases). Trimming shortened V by 0 bases and J by 7 bases, and 11 bases separated the two germline ends. In germline, CDR1 is SGHNT, CDR2 YYREEE (reference sequence). The CDR3 loop spans 13 amino acids. CDR3 loop: CASSLEHTGEQYF. CDR3 sequence (DNA): TGTGCCAGCAGCTTGGAACATACGGGGGAGCAGTACTTC. The variable domain in full, completed from reference TRBV5-4 and TRBJ2-7, reads ETGVTQSPTHLIKTRGQQVTLRCSSQSGHNTVSWYQQALGQGPQFIFQYYREEENGRGNFPPRFSGLQFPNYSSELNVNALELDDSALYLCASSLEHTGEQYFGPGTRLTVT.